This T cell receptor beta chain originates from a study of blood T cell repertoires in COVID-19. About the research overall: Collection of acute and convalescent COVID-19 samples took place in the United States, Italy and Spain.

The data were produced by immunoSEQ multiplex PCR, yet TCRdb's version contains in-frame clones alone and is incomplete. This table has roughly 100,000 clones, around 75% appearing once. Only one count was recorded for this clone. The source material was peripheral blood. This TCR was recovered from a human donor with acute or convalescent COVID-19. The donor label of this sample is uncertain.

This chain's CDR3 is CASSRPGVNEQFF. Here the CDR3 DNA reads TGTGCCAGCTCACGGCCGGGGGTCAATGAGCAGTTCTTC. The chain joins TRBV18 to TRBJ2-1, with a tentative D call TRBD2 (6 bases). The CDR3 covers 13 residues. Germline-derived CDR1 and CDR2 are KGHSH and LQKENI. The V end was cut by 4 bases, the J end by 6 bases, with 10 bases between.